Listed here are 30 T cell receptor beta chains from one sample, sequenced in a study of blood T cells in healthy people across ages. Alongside a J-beta primer mix, a sample-barcoded 5' primer served in a second PCR lasting roughly 7 to 11 cycles. TCRdb re-analysed the 5' RACE reads in MiXCR, keeping a single row per CDR3 protein. Here the sample spans approximately 730,000 distinct CDR3 sequences, 50% to 65% being singletons. Sequencing input: blood. The receptors were sampled from a man older than 75 in good health.

The V call is TRBV7-9, the J call TRBJ1-2; D uncertain. This CDR3 has 13 residues. The V gene's germline CDR1 is SEHNR and CDR2 FQNEAQ (reference sequence). The germline V and J ends were trimmed by 11 bases and 3 bases, with 16 bases remaining between them. The CDR3 spells CAGGDARDYGYTF. Written as DNA, the CDR3 is TGTGCCGGCGGCGACGCGCGGGACTATGGCTACACCTTC.

The chain carries TRBV2 and TRBJ1-2; D is possibly TRBD1 (5 bases). This CDR3 is built from 16 residues. Trimming shortened V by 7 bases and J by 8 bases, and 26 bases separated the two germline ends. Looked up from germline, CDR1 is SNHLY and CDR2 is FYNNEI. CDR3 loop: CASIPGTAVAGEGYTF. DNA for the CDR3: TGTGCCAGCATCCCCGGGACGGCGGTGGCGGGGGAAGGCTACACCTTC. Based on the CDR3 plus reference TRBV2 and TRBJ1-2, the full variable domain is EPEVTQTPSHQVTQMGQEVILRCVPISNHLYFYWYRQILGQKVEFLVSFYNNEISEKSEIFDDQFSVERPDGSNFTLKIRSTKLEDSAMYFCASIPGTAVAGEGYTFGSGTRLTVV.

This clonotype was counted only a few times. This rearrangement joins TRBV20-1 to TRBJ2-7; maybe TRBD1 (5 bases). CDR3 size: 14 residues. Trimming cost V 0 bases and J 4 bases, with 13 bases left between them. Germline V lookup: CDR1 DFQATT, CDR2 SNEGSKA (reference sequence). The CDR3 DNA reads as TGCAGTGCTAGAGATCCCCAGGGTGTGTACGAGCAGTACTTC. This translates into CSARDPQGVYEQYF.

The gene calls are TRBV9 and TRBJ2-1; TRBD1 is a possible D gene (7 bases). CDR1 is SGDLS, CDR2 YYNGEE, per germline. The CDR3 spans 16 residues. V was clipped by 0 bases and J by 9 bases, with 19 bases between them. The CDR3 region is CASSVGSGQAGSEQFF. The DNA of the CDR3 is TGTGCCAGCAGCGTAGGATCCGGACAGGCGGGGAGTGAGCAGTTCTTC.

In this sample, this clonotype turned up a few times. The rearrangement joins TRBV20-1 to TRBJ2-5, with D uncertain. CDR1 and CDR2 (germline): DFQATT, SNEGSKA (reference sequence). The CDR3 has 11 residues. V shed 3 bases and J shed 4 bases, with 6 bases lying between them. The CDR3 DNA sequence: TGCAGTGCTAGTTTCGGAGAGACCCAGTACTTC. This gives the protein CSASFGETQYF.

This clonotype has only a few counts. The J gene is TRBJ2-5, the V gene TRBV12-3 or TRBV12-4; D possibly corresponds to TRBD1 (6 bases). The V gene lost 6 bases and the J gene lost 1 base, with 12 bases spanning the gap. This CDR3 region has 14 residues. CDR3 protein: CASRRTAFQETQYF. The CDR3 DNA follows: TGTGCCAGCAGGCGGACAGCCTTCCAAGAGACCCAGTACTTC.

This chain uses TRBV20-1 with TRBJ2-1; 7 nucleotides line up with TRBD2. Looked up from germline, CDR1 is DFQATT and CDR2 is SNEGSKA (reference sequence). The CDR3 spans 16 residues. V shed 0 bases and J 4 bases; nucleotides not matched to a gene: 9. The CDR3 reads CSARDLSGKAYNEQFF. The DNA of the CDR3 is TGCAGTGCTAGAGACCTAAGCGGGAAGGCGTACAATGAGCAGTTCTTC.

J is TRBJ1-1 and V is TRBV5-1; TRBD1 matches 10 bases. J lost 4 bases, V lost 0 bases, and 9 bases had no gene match. The CDR3 has 17 amino acids. Germline V lookup: CDR1 SGHRS, CDR2 YFSETQ. Here the CDR3 DNA reads TGCGCCAGCAGCTTGGATCCGGGACAGGGGCCCGGCACTGAAGCTTTCTTT. The encoded protein is CASSLDPGQGPGTEAFF.

This clonotype was found a few times. The V gene is TRBV12-3 or TRBV12-4, the J gene TRBJ2-1; D may be TRBD1 (6 bases). V was shortened by 5 bases and J by 2 bases, with 10 bases between the two germline ends. This CDR3 is built from 14 residues. The CDR3 DNA reads as TGTGCCAGCAGTACCAGGGGAGCCTACAATGAGCAGTTCTTC. Translating gives CASSTRGAYNEQFF.

This clonotype was counted only a few times. This chain links TRBV9 with TRBJ2-7, with TRBD2 identical over 8 bases. This CDR3 region has 17 residues. Germline V gene data show CDR1 as SGDLS and CDR2 as YYNGEE. V dropped 4 bases and J dropped 0; count of bases not matched to a gene: 12. The CDR3 region has the DNA TGTGCCAGCAGCCCTTCTACGGGGGGGTTTAGCTCCTACGAGCAGTACTTC. Amino acid sequence: CASSPSTGGFSSYEQYF. Full variable domain (missing parts from reference TRBV9 and TRBJ2-7): DSGVTQTPKHLITATGQRVTLRCSPRSGDLSVYWYQQSLDQGLQFLIQYYNGEERAKGNILERFSAQQFPDLHSELNLSSLELGDSALYFCASSPSTGGFSSYEQYFGPGTRLTVT.

In its sample, this clonotype was seen a few times. This rearrangement joins TRBV5-1 to TRBJ2-1; the match to TRBD2 covers 12 bases. The germline gives CDR1 SGHRS, CDR2 YFSETQ. The CDR3 contains 15 residues. Trimming at V came to 0 bases and at J to 9 bases, leaving 4 bases not matched to a gene. CDR3: CASSLDASGRVEQFF. CDR3 coding DNA: TGCGCCAGCAGCTTGGACGCTAGCGGGAGGGTTGAGCAGTTCTTC. The variable domain in full, completed from reference TRBV5-1 and TRBJ2-1, reads KAGVTQTPRYLIKTRGQQVTLSCSPISGHRSVSWYQQTPGQGLQFLFEYFSETQRNKGNFPGRFSGRQFSNSRSEMNVSTLELGDSALYLCASSLDASGRVEQFFGPGTRLTVL.

The table lists this clonotype with many counts. The chain joins TRBV20-1 to TRBJ1-2; unclear D gene. The germline V gene encodes CDR1 DFQATT and CDR2 SNEGSKA (reference sequence). V was shortened by 3 bases and J by 0 bases, with 8 bases between the two germline ends. The CDR3 length is 13 residues. CDR3 residues: CSASMGANYGYTF. The CDR3 coding sequence is TGCAGTGCTAGTATGGGTGCTAACTATGGCTACACCTTC.

This sequence joins TRBV24-1 and TRBJ2-1, with 11 positions matching TRBD2. Germline V gene lookup returns CDR1 KGHDR and CDR2 SFDVKD. This CDR3 comprises 17 residues. V was pared by 1 base and J by 8 bases, with 9 bases of the junction left unmatched. The CDR3: CATSDFYSGRAGDEQFF. The CDR3 DNA reads as TGTGCCACCAGTGATTTTTATAGCGGGAGGGCCGGGGATGAGCAGTTCTTC.

The rearrangement links TRBV6-5 to TRBJ2-1; a possible D gene is TRBD1 (6 bases). Germline assignment: CDR1 MNHEY and CDR2 SVGAGI. V lost 8 bases and J lost 4, with 12 bases in between. The CDR3 runs 13 residues. CDR3 DNA: TGTGCCAGCGGGCAGGGGCTATACAATGAGCAGTTCTTC. It translates to CASGQGLYNEQFF.

The rearrangement uses TRBV9 and TRBJ2-6, with D unclear. V was cut by 0 bases and J by 4 bases, with 8 bases left in between. From germline, CDR1 is SGDLS and CDR2 YYNGEE. The length of the CDR3 is 15 residues. The CDR3 coding sequence is TGTGCCAGCAGCGTAGGAGGTCTAGGGGCCAACGTCCTGACTTTC. Its protein product is CASSVGGLGANVLTF.

This chain uses TRBV24-1 with TRBJ2-5; 7 nucleotides line up with TRBD2. This CDR3 region has 13 residues. Germline V gene data show CDR1 as KGHDR and CDR2 as SFDVKD. The V segment lost 9 bases and the J segment 11 bases; nucleotides outside the gene matches: 14. The CDR3 nucleotides are TGTGCCACCCGAGGTGGCGGGAGTTATGAGCAGTACTTC. Translation gives CATRGGGSYEQYF.

With regard to this clonotype: Germline is not matched at one junction end, which may reflect a read error. This chain connects TRBV5-1 to TRBJ2-5; 7 bases align to TRBD1. The last part of the DNA fits TRBJ2-7 better; the J call may be wrong. In germline, CDR1 is SGHRS, CDR2 YFSETQ. The CDR3 contains 15 residues. The chain's CDR3 is CANSPGTAVTYEQYF. The CDR3, as DNA: TGCGCCAACAGCCCCGGGACAGCGGTTACCTACGAGCAGTACTTC.

The V gene is TRBV20-1, the J gene TRBJ2-1; 13 bases fit TRBD2. The DNA end lines up better with TRBJ2-7; the J call may be wrong. The V gene's germline CDR1 is DFQATT and CDR2 SNEGSKA (reference sequence). The CDR3 is 18 residues long. CDR3 sequence (DNA): TGCAGTGCTAGCCGTACTAGCGGGAGGGTCTTATCCTACAATGAGCAGTACTTC. Translated: CSASRTSGRVLSYNEQYF.

This clonotype has at least ten counts. V gene TRBV29-1 combines with J gene TRBJ2-7, with D perhaps given as TRBD1 or TRBD2 (5 bases each). The CDR3 contains 13 residues. Germline V gene data show CDR1 as SQVTM and CDR2 as ANQGSEA. V was cut by 0 bases and J by 4 bases, with 10 bases left in between. DNA of the CDR3: TGCAGCGTTGAAGAGGGGGTCGGGTACGAGCAGTACTTC. Translated, it gives CSVEEGVGYEQYF.

The V gene is TRBV18, the J gene TRBJ1-5, with D unclear. V was clipped by 6 bases and J by 3 bases, with 15 bases between them. This CDR3 has 15 residues. Germline V gene lookup returns CDR1 KGHSH and CDR2 LQKENI. The CDR3 sequence: CASSAGGPVNQPQHF. The DNA of the CDR3 is TGTGCCAGCTCCGCGGGAGGGCCGGTCAATCAGCCCCAGCATTTT.

This clonotype was counted a few times. The chain is built from TRBV12-3 or TRBV12-4 and TRBJ2-1; the D gene is possibly TRBD2 (6 bases). This CDR3 region has 13 residues. The ends were cut back, 4 bases at V and 7 bases at J, with 11 bases in the middle. CDR3 in DNA: TGTGCCAGCAGTTCACAGACTAGGAATGAGCAGTTCTTC. This encodes CASSSQTRNEQFF.

This clonotype was counted only a few times. The chain uses TRBV20-1 and TRBJ1-2; weak D call: TRBD1 (6 bases). Germline V gene data show CDR1 as DFQATT and CDR2 as SNEGSKA (reference sequence). Trimming took off 5 bases at V and 6 bases at J, with 16 bases between the two ends. The CDR3 extends over 13 amino acids. The CDR3 nucleotides read TGCAGTGCTGCCGGAGGGGGAAAGGATGGCTACACCTTC. Translating gives CSAAGGGKDGYTF.

In its sample, this clonotype was seen a few times. The V call is TRBV20-1, the J call TRBJ2-1, with a possible D match to TRBD2 (5 bases). In germline, CDR1 is DFQATT, CDR2 SNEGSKA (reference sequence). V was cut by 0 bases and J by 9 bases, with 15 bases left in between. This CDR3 is 14 amino acids long. Here the CDR3 DNA reads TGCAGTGCTAGAGATCGGACTGGGAAGCCTGAGCAGTTCTTC. Protein: CSARDRTGKPEQFF.

The CDR3 region is CASSLAGGIDIQYF. For the CDR3, the DNA is TGCGCCAGCAGCTTGGCCGGGGGGATAGACATTCAGTACTTC. This chain uses TRBV5-1 with TRBJ2-4, with 7 bases matching TRBD2. Germline V gene data show CDR1 as SGHRS and CDR2 as YFSETQ. The J segment lost 8 bases and the V segment lost 0 bases, leaving 5 bases of the junction unmatched. The CDR3 extends over 14 amino acids.

Only a few counts were recorded for this clonotype. V and J are TRBV9 and TRBJ2-7; 13 bases match TRBD2. J lost 5 bases, V lost 4 bases, and 6 bases had no gene match. The germline V gene has CDR1 SGDLS and CDR2 YYNGEE. This CDR3 region has 15 residues. In DNA, the CDR3 is TGTGCCAGCAGCCCCTGGACTAGCGGGAGAGACGAGCAGTACTTC. As protein: CASSPWTSGRDEQYF.

V gene TRBV29-1 combines with J gene TRBJ1-2, with D possibly matching TRBD1 (5 bases). Trimming stripped 6 bases from V and 4 bases from J, with 21 bases between. The CDR3 covers 15 residues. Per germline, CDR1 SQVTM and CDR2 ANQGSEA. CDR3 sequence (DNA): TGCAGCGTCCAGGGAACTTTGGACGGCGGCTATGGCTACACCTTC. As protein: CSVQGTLDGGYGYTF.

V is TRBV5-6 and J is TRBJ1-1, with 8 nucleotides matching TRBD1. Germline V gene data show CDR1 as SGHDT and CDR2 as YYEEEE. The CDR3 contains 14 residues. V trimming: 0 bases; J trimming: 4 bases; junction bases outside the gene matches: 2. The CDR3 loop is CASSLGQGTTEAFF. The CDR3 DNA sequence: TGTGCCAGCAGCTTGGGACAGGGGACCACTGAAGCTTTCTTT.

The chain links TRBV7-8 to TRBJ2-1, with a weak D call TRBD2 (6 bases). Per the germline V gene, CDR1 is SGHVS and CDR2 is FQNEAQ. V dropped 5 bases and J dropped 5 bases, with 10 bases sitting between them. This CDR3 is built from 13 residues. The CDR3 is CASSHGTHNEQFF. Here the CDR3 DNA reads TGTGCCAGCAGCCACGGGACTCACAATGAGCAGTTCTTC. The full variable domain, with the rest looked up from reference TRBV7-8 and TRBJ2-1, is GAGVSQSPRYKVAKRGQDVALRCDPISGHVSLFWYQQALGQGPEFLTYFQNEAQLDKSGLPSDRFFAERPEGSVSTLKIQRTQQEDSAVYLCASSHGTHNEQFFGPGTRLTVL.

The gene calls are TRBV2 and TRBJ1-2; 7 bases line up with TRBD1. V was pared by 2 bases and J by 3 bases, with 6 bases of the junction left unmatched. CDR1 SNHLY and CDR2 FYNNEI come from the germline V gene. The CDR3 runs 15 residues. The CDR3 bases are TGTGCCAGCAGTGAACTCCCGGACAGGTACTATGGCTACACCTTC. Translation gives CASSELPDRYYGYTF.

J is TRBJ2-7 and V is TRBV20-1; TRBD2 aligns across 13 bases. Germline V gives CDR1 DFQATT, CDR2 SNEGSKA (reference sequence). This CDR3 is built from 13 residues. V lost 7 bases, J lost 6 bases, and 6 bases stayed unmatched. The CDR3 loop is CSVPTSGRIEQYF. CDR3 nucleotides: TGCAGTGTCCCGACTAGCGGGAGGATCGAGCAGTACTTC.